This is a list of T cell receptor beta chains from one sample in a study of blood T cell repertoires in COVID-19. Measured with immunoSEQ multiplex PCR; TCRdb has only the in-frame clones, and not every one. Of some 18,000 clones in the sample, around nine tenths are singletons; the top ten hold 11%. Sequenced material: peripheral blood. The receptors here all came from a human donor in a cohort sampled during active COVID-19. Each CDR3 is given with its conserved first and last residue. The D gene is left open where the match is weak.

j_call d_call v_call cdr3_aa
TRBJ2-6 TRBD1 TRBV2 CASRQGVYGANVLTF
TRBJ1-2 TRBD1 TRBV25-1 CASKQGFGYTF
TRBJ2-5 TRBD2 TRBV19 CASNSGGGQETQYF
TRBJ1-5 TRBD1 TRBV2 CASREDRAAQPQHF
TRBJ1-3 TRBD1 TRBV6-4 CASSAGQGAGNTIYF
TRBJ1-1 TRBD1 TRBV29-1 CSVLRDRNTEAFF
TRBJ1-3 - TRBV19 CASVDRLVGNTIYF
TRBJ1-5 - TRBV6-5 CASSYSFRQPQHF
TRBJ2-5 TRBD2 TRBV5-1 CASSLASVGLEWGGQETQYF
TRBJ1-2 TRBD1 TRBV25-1 CASSAGTAYGYTF
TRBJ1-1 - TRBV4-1 CASSQAYYEEAFF
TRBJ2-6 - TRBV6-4 CASSDSILWVGGSGANVLTF
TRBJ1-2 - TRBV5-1 CASSLTGFGGYTF
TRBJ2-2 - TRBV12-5 CASGFNQGIYTGELFF
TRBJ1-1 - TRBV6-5 CASIRSTLNTEAFF